The 5 T cell receptor beta chains below were found in one sample sequenced in a study of control samples from healthy donors and cancer patients. Measured with immunoSEQ multiplex PCR; TCRdb has only the in-frame clones, and not every one. Of around 110,000 clones in the sample, around 91% were seen once. The sample consisted of PBMCs. These receptors originate from a woman in her fifties or sixties with colorectal cancer.

The chain couples TRBV5-1 to TRBJ1-1; 8 bases agree with TRBD1. Germline assignment: CDR1 SGHRS and CDR2 YFSETQ. With V trimmed by 4 bases and J by 4 bases, 6 bases remained unmatched. The CDR3 totals 14 residues. CDR3 bases: TGCGCCAGCAGCCGAGGAGGGACAGGCACTGAAGCTTTCTTT. Amino acid sequence: CASSRGGTGTEAFF.

This clone was counted once. The V gene is TRBV7-9, the J gene TRBJ2-7; 8 positions agree with TRBD1. Germline assignment: CDR1 SEHNR and CDR2 FQNEAQ (reference sequence). The CDR3 extends over 15 amino acids. Unmatched junction bases numbered 5, after V lost 1 base and J lost 3 bases. This CDR3 is CASSLEGQGGYEQYF. Written as DNA, the CDR3 is TGTGCCAGCAGCTTAGAAGGACAGGGAGGCTACGAGCAGTACTTC.

The rearrangement links TRBV5-1 to TRBJ1-1; 10 bases fit TRBD1. The CDR3 is 16 amino acids. Germline V gene data show CDR1 as SGHRS and CDR2 as YFSETQ. V was clipped by 4 bases and J by 4 bases; unmatched bases: 10. CDR3 sequence: CASSPRTGGYSTEAFF. Here the CDR3 DNA reads TGCGCCAGCAGCCCGAGGACAGGGGGATATAGCACTGAAGCTTTCTTT.

The chain joins TRBV5-4 to TRBJ2-3; D ambiguous. The germline V and J ends were trimmed by 3 bases and 5 bases, with 4 bases remaining between them. CDR3 length: 11 residues. Germline V gene data show CDR1 as SGHNT and CDR2 as YYREEE (reference sequence). This CDR3 reads CASSSRDTQYF. CDR3 in DNA: TGTGCCAGCAGCTCACGAGATACGCAGTATTTT.

The chain carries TRBV7-3 and TRBJ2-5; no firm D call. This CDR3 has 13 residues. The germline V and J ends were trimmed by 1 base and 1 base, with 4 bases remaining between them. Germline V gives CDR1 SGHTA, CDR2 FQGTGA. The CDR3 DNA is TGTGCCAGCAGCTTAAACACCCAAGAGACCCAGTACTTC. Amino acid sequence: CASSLNTQETQYF.